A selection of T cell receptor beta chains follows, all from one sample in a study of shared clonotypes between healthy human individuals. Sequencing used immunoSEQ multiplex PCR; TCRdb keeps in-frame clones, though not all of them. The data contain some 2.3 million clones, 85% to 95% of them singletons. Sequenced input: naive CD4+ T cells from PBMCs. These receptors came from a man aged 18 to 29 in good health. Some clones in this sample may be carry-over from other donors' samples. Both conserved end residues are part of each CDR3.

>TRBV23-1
CASSQTGPHPNQPQHF
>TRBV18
CASSRTSGRVNEQFF
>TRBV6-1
CASRGLAGGGEQYF
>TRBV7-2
CASSPSGSYYNEQFF
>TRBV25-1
CASSGQGLYTEAFF
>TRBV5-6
CASSSRWAEQYF
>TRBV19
CASTNQGDPDEQYF
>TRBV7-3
CASSLTTGATEAFF
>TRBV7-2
CASSLRTGDQPQHF
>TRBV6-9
CASDLGLAGFLGYNEQFF
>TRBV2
CASSEEWKTGYDYTF
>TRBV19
CASSIYQGGTEAFF
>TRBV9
CASSAPGLGTVSSGELFF
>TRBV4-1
CASSQGSGNLQETQYF
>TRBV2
CASRGQGLSNEKLFF
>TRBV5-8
CASSPDRGETQYF
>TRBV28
CASRPDSGSVSAKNIQYF
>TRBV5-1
CASSLGRKLSNEQFF
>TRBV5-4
CASSPPGQGASYEQYF
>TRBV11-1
CASSFNGRNTGELFF
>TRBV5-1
CASSTGGASGANVLTF
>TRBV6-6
CASSYSDPFQYQPQHF
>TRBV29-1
CSVVSSGIYEQYF